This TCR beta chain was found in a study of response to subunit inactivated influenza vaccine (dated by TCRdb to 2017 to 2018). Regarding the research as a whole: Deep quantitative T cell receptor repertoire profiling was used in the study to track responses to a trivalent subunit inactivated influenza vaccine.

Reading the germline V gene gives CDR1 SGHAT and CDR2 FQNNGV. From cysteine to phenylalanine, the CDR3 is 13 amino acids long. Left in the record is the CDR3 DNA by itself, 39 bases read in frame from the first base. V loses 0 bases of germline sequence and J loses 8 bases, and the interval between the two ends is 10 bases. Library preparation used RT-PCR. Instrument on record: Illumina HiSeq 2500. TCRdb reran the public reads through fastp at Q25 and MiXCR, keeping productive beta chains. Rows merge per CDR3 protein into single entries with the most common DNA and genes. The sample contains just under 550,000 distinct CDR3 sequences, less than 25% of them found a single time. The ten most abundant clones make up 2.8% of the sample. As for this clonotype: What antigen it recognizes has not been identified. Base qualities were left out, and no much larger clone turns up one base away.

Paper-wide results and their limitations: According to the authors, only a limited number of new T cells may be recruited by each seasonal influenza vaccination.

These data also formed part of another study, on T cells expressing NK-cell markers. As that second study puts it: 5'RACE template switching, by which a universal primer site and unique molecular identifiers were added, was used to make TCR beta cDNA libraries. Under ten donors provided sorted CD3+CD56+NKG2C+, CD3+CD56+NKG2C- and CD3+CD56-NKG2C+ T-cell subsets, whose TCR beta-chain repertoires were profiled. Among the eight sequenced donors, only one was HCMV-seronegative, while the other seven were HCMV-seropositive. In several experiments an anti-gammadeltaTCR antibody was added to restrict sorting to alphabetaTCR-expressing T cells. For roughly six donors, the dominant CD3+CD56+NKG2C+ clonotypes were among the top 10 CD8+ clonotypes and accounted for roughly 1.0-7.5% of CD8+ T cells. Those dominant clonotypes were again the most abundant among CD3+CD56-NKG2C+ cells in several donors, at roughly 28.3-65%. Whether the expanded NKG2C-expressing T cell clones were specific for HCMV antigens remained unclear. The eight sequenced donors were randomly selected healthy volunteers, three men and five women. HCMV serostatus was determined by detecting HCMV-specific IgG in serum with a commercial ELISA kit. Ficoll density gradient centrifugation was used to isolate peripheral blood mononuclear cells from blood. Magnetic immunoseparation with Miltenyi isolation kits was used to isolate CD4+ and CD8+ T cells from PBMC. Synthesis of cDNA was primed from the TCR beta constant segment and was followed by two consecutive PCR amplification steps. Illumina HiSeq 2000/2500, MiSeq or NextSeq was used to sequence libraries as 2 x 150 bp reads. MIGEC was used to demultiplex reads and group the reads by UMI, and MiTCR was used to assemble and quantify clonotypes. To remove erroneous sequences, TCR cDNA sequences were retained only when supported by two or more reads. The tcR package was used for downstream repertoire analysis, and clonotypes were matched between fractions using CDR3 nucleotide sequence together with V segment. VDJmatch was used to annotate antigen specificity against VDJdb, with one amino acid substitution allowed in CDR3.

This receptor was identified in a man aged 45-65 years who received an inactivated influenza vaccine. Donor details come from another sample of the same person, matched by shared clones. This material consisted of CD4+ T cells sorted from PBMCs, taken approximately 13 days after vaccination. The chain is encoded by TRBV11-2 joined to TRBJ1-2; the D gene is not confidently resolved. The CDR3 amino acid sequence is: CASSLEGLDGYTF. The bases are TGTGCCAGCAGCTTAGAAGGGTTGGACGGCTACACCTTC.